The clone carrying this T cell receptor (beta chain) was recorded a few times. Its antigen remains unknown. V lost 3 bases to trimming and J lost 7 bases; unmatched junction nucleotides: 10. The CDR3 length is 16 residues. The germline CDR1 and CDR2 sequences are KGHSH and LQKENI. The record originates from a study of beta chain features in type 1 diabetes. General study points: It was among patients, rather than healthy donors, that naive, central memory and Treg TCRB repertoires appeared more similar. Type 1 diabetes patients had TCRB CDR3s that were shorter (moderately but significantly so) in all four CD4+ subsets.

Expressed TCRB transcripts were sequenced after all isolated RNA was converted to cDNA. Assay: immunoSEQ multiplex PCR; the TCRdb copy retains only in-frame clones and omits some. The sample gives around 340,000 clones, roughly 8% of which show up once; 0.44% is in the top ten. The source material was central memory CD4+ T cells from blood. V and J are TRBV18 and TRBJ2-1; 9 bases are a match to TRBD2. The clonotype originates from a woman younger than 30 in good health. The DNA for the CDR3 is TGTGCCAGCTCACCGATACTAGCGGGCCAAACAAATGAGCAGTTCTTC. It yields the protein CASSPILAGQTNEQFF.